These 18 T cell receptor delta chains came from one sample sequenced in a study of Vδ1+ human thymocytes (dated 2018 in TCRdb). The sequencer was an Illumina MiSeq. RNA was extracted with the RNeasy mini kit and reverse transcribed using Superscript III. To generate the CDR3 amplicons, a multiplex PCR was run using pooled V-gene forward primers together with a constant-region reverse primer that carried Illumina adaptor overhangs. TCRdb called clones from the public reads with CATT, and repeated DNA sequences were later combined into one row. In all, the sample holds approximately 25,000 delta-chain clones, and 25% to 30% of those were seen once. The ten largest clones represent 1.6% of the sample. The study at large found these results: In contrast to oligoclonal peripheral blood repertoires, thymic TRG and TRD repertoires appeared to be highly polyclonal with Gaussian CDR3 length distributions.

No antigen is known for these receptors. Sequences were obtained from Vdelta1+ gamma-delta thymocytes from the thymus. The meaning of the sample's cell subset or site label: FACS-sorted CD3+ TCRalphabeta- TCRVdelta1+ TCRVdelta2- thymocytes. These receptors originate from a boy less than two years old who had congenital heart surgery.

This clone was recorded a few times. V usage is TRDV1 and J usage is TRDJ1; 8 nucleotides align to TRDD3. V shed 5 bases, J shed 0 bases, and the junction held 5 bases outside the gene matches. The CDR3 runs to 15 residues. CDR1 and CDR2 (germline): TSWWSYY, QGS. DNA for the CDR3: TGTGCTCTTGGGACGGGACTGGGGGACACCGATAAACTCATCTTT. Its protein is CALGTGLGDTDKLIF.

This sequence joins TRDV1 and TRDJ1, with 10 bases matching TRDD3. The V gene's germline CDR1 is TSWWSYY and CDR2 QGS. The junction had 11 bases not matched to a gene; V was cut back by 0 bases and J by 7 bases. This CDR3 contains 17 residues. The CDR3 DNA follows: TGTGCTCTTGGGGAACTAAGGAGGGGGATACGGGCGGCTAAACTCATCTTT. Its translation is CALGELRRGIRAAKLIF.

In this sample, this clone turned up a few times. The V gene is TRDV1, the J gene TRDJ1; unclear D gene. The V end lost 3 bases, the J end lost 6 bases, and 14 bases lay between the germline ends. The CDR3 loop spans 14 amino acids. The V gene's germline CDR1 is TSWWSYY and CDR2 QGS. The CDR3 loop is CALGDRPSRNKLIF. The CDR3 region has the DNA TGTGCTCTTGGGGACCGTCCCTCCCGAAATAAACTCATCTTT.

With regard to this clone: Relative to the germline gene, one junction end is altered; a read error may explain this. The sample has other DNA sequences that encode this CDR3 too. The genes are TRDV1 and TRDJ1, with D possibly being TRDD3 (5 bases). Germline assignment: CDR1 TSWWSYY and CDR2 QGS. The CDR3 spans 20 residues. The CDR3 DNA reads as TGTGCTCTTGGGGAGCTTTGGGGCTACCTATGGGAGTCGTACACCGACAAACTCATCTTT. Residues: CALGELWGYLWESYTDKLIF.

By share, this clone ranks as medium-sized. Within the sample, other DNA sequences also encode this same CDR3. The chain recombines TRDV1 with TRDJ1; D is perhaps TRDD2 (5 bases). The CDR3 is 18 amino acids. V gave up 2 bases and J gave up 0 bases, with 19 bases separating them. The germline CDR1 and CDR2 sequences are TSWWSYY and QGS. This chain's CDR3 is CALGEVHRPSEYTDKLIF. The CDR3 DNA follows: TGTGCTCTTGGGGAAGTCCACCGGCCTTCTGAGTACACCGATAAACTCATCTTT.

This rearrangement joins TRDV2 to TRDJ1, with D uncertain. Trimming removed 9 bases at V and 8 bases at J, with 30 bases between. CDR3 length: 16 amino acids. Germline V gene sequence: CDR1 GEAIGNYY, CDR2 EKD. The CDR3 loop reads CATVIAVFLAPWKLIF. CDR3 bases: TGTGCCACCGTCATTGCGGTTTTTCTAGCCCCCTGGAAACTCATCTTT.

In this sample, this clone turned up a few times. This same CDR3 is encoded by further DNA sequences in the sample. The J gene is TRDJ1, the V gene TRDV1, with a weak D call TRDD3 (7 bases). The CDR3 has 20 amino acids. The V gene lost 4 bases and the J gene lost 0 bases, with 27 bases spanning the gap. Germline V gives CDR1 TSWWSYY, CDR2 QGS. CDR3 sequence: CALGVPRPSGGILYTDKLIF. The CDR3 nucleotides read TGTGCTCTTGGGGTTCCTCGGCCTTCCGGAGGGATACTCTACACCGATAAACTCATCTTT.

This clone was seen a handful of times. The chain combines TRDV1 with TRDJ1; TRDD2 is a possible D gene (8 bases). Germline V gene lookup returns CDR1 TSWWSYY and CDR2 QGS. The CDR3 is 21 residues long. Trimming pared 4 bases from V and 0 bases from J, leaving 30 bases between. The CDR3, as DNA: TGTGCTCTTGGGGGGACTTCCTACCCCCACCCCTGGGGGTCATACACCGATAAACTCATCTTT. Translating it yields CALGGTSYPHPWGSYTDKLIF.

V usage is TRDV1 and J usage is TRDJ1, with 9 nucleotides matching TRDD3. The CDR3 has 21 amino acids. Trimming cost V 1 base and J 0 bases; bases outside gene matches: 18. Germline-derived CDR1 and CDR2 are TSWWSYY and QGS. CDR3 DNA sequence: TGTGCTCTTGGGGAACAGGGACCTCATAGTACTGGGGGACCGTACACCGATAAACTCATCTTT. This gives the protein CALGEQGPHSTGGPYTDKLIF.

V gene TRDV1 combines with J gene TRDJ1; TRDD3 matches at 10 bases. CDR1 TSWWSYY and CDR2 QGS come from the germline V gene. CDR3 length equals 21 residues. V shed 4 bases, J shed 0 bases, and the junction held 20 bases outside the gene matches. CDR3 bases: TGTGCTCTTGGGGGCCTATGGCCTCGGGGGATACGGGACCGGGACACCGATAAACTCATCTTT. It is translated as CALGGLWPRGIRDRDTDKLIF.

A remark on this clone: This may arise from a read error, as a much more abundant clone is one base away. Within the sample, other DNA sequences also encode this same CDR3. The V gene is TRDV1, the J gene TRDJ1; D may be TRDD3 (5 bases). This CDR3 is 18 amino acids long. Germline V gives CDR1 TSWWSYY, CDR2 QGS. The CDR3 sequence: CALAQWVPGDSDTDKLIF. The DNA for the CDR3 is TGTGCTCTTGCTCAATGGGTACCCGGGGACTCAGACACAGATAAACTCATCTTT.

This clone appeared a single time. V gene TRDV1 combines with J gene TRDJ1; 11 bases align to TRDD3. The CDR3 covers 22 residues. The V gene end was trimmed by 3 bases and the J gene end by 1 base; junction bases not matched to a gene: 22. CDR1 is TSWWSYY, CDR2 QGS, per germline. In nucleotides, the CDR3 is TGTGCTCTTGGGGACCACTCCCCGAATTCAGGACTGGGGGATAGGGGCACCGATAAACTCATCTTT. Residues: CALGDHSPNSGLGDRGTDKLIF.

The table lists this clone with a few counts. The rearrangement uses TRDV1 and TRDJ1; D unclear. The V end lost 0 bases, the J end lost 4 bases, and 18 bases lay between the germline ends. This CDR3 has 17 residues. Germline CDR1 reads TSWWSYY; CDR2 reads QGS. The CDR3 DNA sequence: TGTGCTCTTGGGGAACTGAGGGGTTTGGGTCGCTTCGATAAACTCATCTTT. This translates into CALGELRGLGRFDKLIF.

A word on this clone: Different DNA sequences within this sample yield the same CDR3. The V gene is TRDV1, the J gene TRDJ1, with 9 bases lining up with TRDD2. There are 21 residues in the CDR3. J lost 7 bases, V lost 5 bases, and 29 bases had no gene match. Germline lookup yields CDR1 TSWWSYY and CDR2 QGS. Written as DNA, the CDR3 is TGTGCTCTTGGGAATCGGCCTTCCTACGTTTGGGGGGGTTCCCATACTGGTAAACTCATCTTT. This translates into CALGNRPSYVWGGSHTGKLIF.

In regard to this clone: Other DNA sequences in the same sample also yield this CDR3. This chain uses TRDV1 with TRDJ1; 7 bases map to TRDD3. The length of the CDR3 is 14 residues. Germline CDR1 is TSWWSYY and CDR2 is QGS. Trimming cost V 2 bases and J 0 bases; bases outside gene matches: 0. CDR3 nucleotides: TGTGCTCTTGGGGAAGGGGGATACACCGATAAACTCATCTTT. Protein product: CALGEGGYTDKLIF.

The chain links TRDV1 to TRDJ1; 7 bases fit TRDD3. Germline trimming cut 4 bases from V and 9 bases from J; bases unmatched to any gene: 23. The CDR3 covers 18 residues. The V gene's germline CDR1 is TSWWSYY and CDR2 QGS. The CDR3 DNA sequence: TGTGCTCTTGGGGCCCGAGCCAGGGTCCTGGGGGCCTGTGGGGAACTCATCTTT. This codes for CALGARARVLGACGELIF.

This clone was seen more than once but under ten times. The V and J genes are TRDV1 and TRDJ1, with unresolved D. V lost 4 bases, J lost 9 bases, and 12 bases lay in between. Germline CDR1 and CDR2: TSWWSYY and QGS. The length of the CDR3 is 12 residues. The CDR3 nucleotides read TGTGCTCTTGGGGCCGATCCATGGGAACTCATCTTT. Its protein is CALGADPWELIF.

This clone has a count of ten or more. The V call is TRDV1, the J call TRDJ1; 10 nucleotides match TRDD3. Germline-derived CDR1 and CDR2 are TSWWSYY and QGS. The CDR3 is made up of 19 amino acids. V lost 4 bases to trimming and J lost 4 bases; unmatched junction nucleotides: 18. The CDR3 DNA reads TGTGCTCTTGGGGGCGATTCCTTCCCGGGGGGGATACGCTTCGATAAACTCATCTTT. Its translation is CALGGDSFPGGIRFDKLIF.